This entry lists 9 T cell receptor beta chains sequenced from one sample in a study of blood T cell repertoires in COVID-19. Clones were sequenced by immunoSEQ multiplex PCR, and TCRdb holds only the in-frame ones, with some missing. Here the sample spans 150,000 to 200,000 clones, over 80% being singletons. The sequenced sample was peripheral blood. The receptors stem from a young woman with acute or convalescent COVID-19.

The chain employs TRBV10-3 and TRBJ2-7; 8 bases line up with TRBD1. Germline assignment: CDR1 ENHRY and CDR2 SYGVKD. Losses at the gene ends were 6 bases for V and 6 bases for J; bases not matched to a gene: 13. The length of the CDR3 is 15 residues. CDR3 coding DNA: TGTGCCATCAGAGGAATCCGGGACAGGTATTTCGAGCAGTACTTC. It is translated as CAIRGIRDRYFEQYF.

The chain joins TRBV27 to TRBJ2-2; a possible D gene is TRBD2 (5 bases). V was shortened by 2 bases and J by 1 base, with 11 bases between the two germline ends. CDR1 MNHEY and CDR2 SMNVEV come from the germline V gene (reference sequence). This CDR3 region has 16 residues. CDR3: CASSLDGLLNTGELFF. CDR3 bases: TGTGCCAGCAGTTTAGATGGACTCCTGAACACCGGGGAGCTGTTTTTT.

The rearrangement links TRBV13 to TRBJ1-2; 8 bases agree with TRBD1. This CDR3 has 15 residues. Germline values: CDR1 PRHDT, CDR2 FYEKMQ (reference sequence). V lost 6 bases and J lost 2; bases outside the gene matches: 8. The CDR3 nucleotides read TGTGCCAGCAGGCCTGACGGACAGGGAAACTATGGCTACACCTTC. Its translation is CASRPDGQGNYGYTF.

CDR3 DNA: TGTGCCAGCAGCTTGGGTTCAGGGGAAGCTTTCTTT. Its translation: CASSLGSGEAFF. The chain joins TRBV5-6 to TRBJ1-1, with D possibly TRBD1 on 5 matching bases. The CDR3 loop spans 12 amino acids. Trimming shortened V by 0 bases and J by 8 bases, and 8 bases separated the two germline ends. Germline CDR1 reads SGHDT; CDR2 reads YYEEEE. Together with reference TRBV5-6 and TRBJ1-1, the CDR3 gives the full variable domain: DAGVTQSPTHLIKTRGQQVTLRCSPKSGHDTVSWYQQALGQGPQFIFQYYEEEERQRGNFPDRFSGHQFPNYSSELNVNALLLGDSALYLCASSLGSGEAFFGQGTRLTVV.

This chain uses TRBV7-8 with TRBJ2-7; possible D gene TRBD2, 7 bases. Germline CDR1 SGHVS, CDR2 FQNEAQ. Trimming removed 5 bases at V and 2 bases at J, with 16 bases between. This CDR3 spans 15 amino acids. The CDR3 sequence is CASSLGGGAPYEQYF. The CDR3 DNA reads as TGTGCCAGCAGCCTGGGGGGGGGCGCGCCCTACGAGCAGTACTTC.

The rearrangement joins TRBV7-9 to TRBJ2-3, with 9 bases identical to TRBD1. J gave up 4 bases and V 5 bases, and 7 bases lay outside the gene matches. The CDR3 sequence is 15 residues long. CDR1 and CDR2 from the germline V gene are SEHNR and FQNEAQ (reference sequence). The DNA for the CDR3 is TGTGCCAGCAGCCCAACCGGGACAGGGCCAGATACGCAGTATTTT. This encodes CASSPTGTGPDTQYF.

The gene calls are TRBV28 and TRBJ1-5; 8 bases are shared with TRBD1. V was pared by 2 bases and J by 4 bases, with 4 bases of the junction left unmatched. The germline CDR1 and CDR2 sequences are MDHEN and SYDVKM. The CDR3 sequence is 15 residues long. The CDR3 region is CASSLDRGANQPQHF. In DNA, the CDR3 is TGTGCCAGCAGTTTAGACAGGGGCGCTAATCAGCCCCAGCATTTT.

The chain combines TRBV2 with TRBJ2-5, with TRBD1 matching 7 bases. Germline CDR1 SNHLY, CDR2 FYNNEI. The V gene end was trimmed by 7 bases and the J gene end by 0 bases; junction bases not matched to a gene: 5. This CDR3 contains 14 residues. CDR3 region: CASKGAAYQETQYF. CDR3 coding DNA: TGTGCCAGCAAGGGGGCAGCGTACCAAGAGACCCAGTACTTC.

The chain employs TRBV29-1 and TRBJ2-7; possible D gene TRBD1, 5 bases. V was cut by 3 bases and J by 0 bases, with 6 bases left in between. Germline V gene sequence: CDR1 SQVTM, CDR2 ANQGSEA. This CDR3 has 12 amino acids. This CDR3 is CSVEGHSYEQYF. In nucleotides, the CDR3 is TGCAGCGTTGAGGGGCACTCCTACGAGCAGTACTTC.